The clone carrying this T cell receptor (beta chain) was counted once. This sample is drawn from a study of CD8 T cells in Susac syndrome. CD8+ and CD4+ T cells from blood underwent TCR beta sequencing. TEMRA cells underwent FACS enrichment and CD8+ and CD4+ T cells underwent negative isolation. RNA amounts of 0.5 to 1 ug underwent reverse transcription with random hexamers. TCRdb recomputed calls from the immunoSEQ multiplex PCR reads with MiXCR, one row per CDR3 protein. The data show tens of thousands of distinct CDR3 sequences, roughly nine tenths seen once. Deletions cut 5 bases from V and 5 bases from J, with 15 bases between. From germline, CDR1 is LNHDA and CDR2 SQIVND (reference sequence). The CDR3 covers 14 residues.

Sequenced sample: CD8+ T cells from PBMCs. The rearrangement joins TRBV19 to TRBJ2-5, with D unclear. The sequence came from a human donor with multiple sclerosis. The CDR3 protein is CASSSGWGSETQYF. The CDR3 region has the DNA TGTGCCAGTAGTTCAGGCTGGGGTAGCGAGACCCAGTACTTC.